What follows is one TCR beta chain and its context. This specimen belongs to a study of response to subunit inactivated influenza vaccine. Using its own MiXCR run on the RT-PCR reads, TCRdb lists one record per CDR3 protein. This table has some 550,000 distinct CDR3 sequences, around 25% appearing once. The length of the CDR3 is 15 residues. Germline V gene lookup returns CDR1 MNHNS and CDR2 SASEGT. Trimming left V 6 bases short and J 6 bases short, with 20 bases between. In addition, the sample was reused for a study of T cells expressing NK-cell markers. In that study: Generation of TCR beta cDNA was performed by 5'RACE template switching incorporating UMIs. Dominant NKG2C+ clonotypes were found to form about 1.0-8% of CD8+ T cells in a handful of donors.

The material was CD4+ T cells sorted from PBMCs, obtained about 13 days after vaccination. This clonotype was obtained from a man over 45 who received an inactivated influenza vaccine. The chain combines TRBV6-1 with TRBJ1-1; the D gene is possibly TRBD1 (5 bases). CDR3 protein: CASSPGTEATAEAFF. The CDR3, as DNA: TGTGCCAGCAGCCCCGGGACGGAGGCAACCGCTGAAGCTTTCTTT.